Listed below are T cell receptor beta chains from one sample, sequenced in a study of T cell repertoires in cytomegalovirus infection. Via MiXCR, TCRdb re-called the reads, giving one row per CDR3 protein. The sample lists some 150,000 distinct CDR3 sequences; 5.5% to 8% were seen once. Sequencing input: PBMCs. The receptors stem from a human donor in good health (CMV status not recorded). Some clones in this sample may be carry-over from other donors' samples. Both conserved end residues are part of each CDR3. D genes are given only for firm matches. The size entry is marked missing in some rows and otherwise reads once, few, many or a size class.

>TRBV11-3|NA|many|TRBJ2-1
TGTGCCAGCAGCTTAGGTATGGGGCCGGCCGAGCAGTTCTTC
CASSLGMGPAEQFF
>TRBV19|NA|many|TRBJ1-5
TGTGCCAGTACCAATACGTGGTCAGTCGACAGCCTTCAAGAGCCCCAGCATTTT
CASTNTWSVDSLQEPQHF
>TRBV20-1|TRBD1|few|TRBJ1-4
TGCAGTGCTGAATCCTCCGGGACAGGGGATGAAAAACTGTTTTTT
CSAESSGTGDEKLFF
>TRBV7-9|TRBD1|many|TRBJ1-6
TGTGCCAGCAGACTATCTCGGACAGGGGAGTCACCCCTCCACTTT
CASRLSRTGESPLHF
>TRBV15|TRBD2|NA|TRBJ2-2
TGTGCCACCAGCAGAGAGCCCTCGGGACTAGCGGGGGGTAACGCCGGGGAGCTGTTTTTT
CATSREPSGLAGGNAGELFF
>TRBV29-1|TRBD1|many|TRBJ1-4
TGCAGCGTCGCGGACAGGGGCAACGAAAAACTGTTTTTT
CSVADRGNEKLFF
>TRBV7-2|TRBD2|many|TRBJ2-7
TGTGCCAGCAGCTTACTAGCGGGGCCCGGGGGCGAGCAGTACTTC
CASSLLAGPGGEQYF
>TRBV29-1|TRBD1|NA|TRBJ1-1
TGCAGCGTTGGGCAGGGGGCTGGAAACACTGAAGCTTTCTTT
CSVGQGAGNTEAFF
>TRBV5-1|NA|few|TRBJ2-7
TGCGCCAGCAGCGTGACGGTGTTTGGCGAGCAGTACTTC
CASSVTVFGEQYF
>TRBV2|TRBD2|many|TRBJ2-1
TGTGCCAGCAGGTTGACTAGCGGGGGTCCCAGCTCCTACAATGAGCAGTTCTTC
CASRLTSGGPSSYNEQFF
>TRBV28|TRBD2|many|TRBJ2-7
TGTGCCAGCAGTTTAAGGCGGGGGGGCCTCAACGAGCAGTACTTC
CASSLRRGGLNEQYF
>TRBV20-1|NA|NA|TRBJ2-2
TGCAGTGCTAAATTGGGGGGCACCGGGGAGCTGTTTTTT
CSAKLGGTGELFF
>TRBV19|NA|many|TRBJ2-2
TGTGCCAGTATGTCACCGAACACCGGGGAGCTGTTTTTT
CASMSPNTGELFF
>TRBV14|NA|NA|TRBJ1-2
TGTGCCAGCAGCCCCAGGCAGGGGTCTGGCTACACCTTC
CASSPRQGSGYTF
>TRBV18|NA|many|TRBJ2-5
TGTGCCAGCTCACCAAAAAGCGACAGTGTATGGTACTTC
CASSPKSDSVWYF
>TRBV10-3|NA|NA|TRBJ2-5
TGTGCCATCCGGGAGACAGCCGGCGAGACCCAGTACTTC
CAIRETAGETQYF
>TRBV7-2|TRBD2|many|TRBJ2-3
TGTGCCAGCAGCTTAGTGGGAGGGACAGATACGCAGTATTTT
CASSLVGGTDTQYF
>TRBV10-3|NA|many|TRBJ1-1
TGTGCCATCTCTCCGGGACGCGAAGCTTTCTTT
CAISPGREAFF
>TRBV20-1|NA|few|TRBJ2-5
TGCAGTGCTAGAGGGGGGGACGGAAGGGAGACCCAGTACTTC
CSARGGDGRETQYF
>TRBV7-8|TRBD2|many|TRBJ2-3
TGTGCCAGCAGCTTAGGCCCGCGGGGGGGCACAGATACGCAGTATTTT
CASSLGPRGGTDTQYF
>TRBV7-8|TRBD1|many|TRBJ2-2
TGTGCCAGCAGCTTAGGGGGAGGTGCAGGGGGCGCGGCCGGGGAGCTGTTTTTT
CASSLGGGAGGAAGELFF
>TRBV29-1|NA|NA|TRBJ2-3
TGCAGCGTCATTAACGGAGGTCTCACAGATACGCAGTATTTT
CSVINGGLTDTQYF
>TRBV6-2/TRBV6-3|NA|few|TRBJ2-5
TGTGCCAGCAGTGGAGGGGAGACCCAGTACTTC
CASSGGETQYF
>TRBV7-2|TRBD1|many|TRBJ2-1
TGTGCCAGCAGCTTAAACAGGGGGAATGAGCAGTTCTTC
CASSLNRGNEQFF
>TRBV7-8|NA|many|TRBJ2-5
TGTGCCAGCAGCTTAGCGGCGGGGGCGGGAGAGACCCAGTACTTC
CASSLAAGAGETQYF
>TRBV28|NA|many|TRBJ2-7
TGTGCCAGCAGTTTAGTAGGACAGCCTACCTACGAGCAGTACTTC
CASSLVGQPTYEQYF
>TRBV20-1|NA|NA|TRBJ2-1
TGCAGTGCAAGGCCTCTAAGGGGGGGAGCAAATGAGCAGTTCTTC
CSARPLRGGANEQFF
>TRBV7-9|NA|NA|TRBJ1-4
TGTGCCAGCAGCCCCTGGACAACTTCAACTAATGAAAAACTGTTTTTT
CASSPWTTSTNEKLFF
>TRBV7-2|TRBD2|many|TRBJ2-3
TGTGCCAGCAGCGCACCCGGGACTAGCGGGGGAGATACGCAGTATTTT
CASSAPGTSGGDTQYF
>TRBV7-2|NA|many|TRBJ2-5
TGTGCCAGCAGCTCAAACAATAAAGAGACCCAGTACTTC
CASSSNNKETQYF
>TRBV7-6|TRBD2|many|TRBJ2-1
TGTGCCAGCAGCTTAGTACGGGGGGATGAGCAGTTCTTC
CASSLVRGDEQFF
>TRBV2|NA|NA|TRBJ1-2
TGTGCCAGCGGCCGAACAGGGACCTATGGCTACACCTTC
CASGRTGTYGYTF
>TRBV2|TRBD2|few|TRBJ2-1
TGTGCCATCCCCGGGATAGCGGGGGGGAGCTCCTACAATGAGCAGTTCTTC
CAIPGIAGGSSYNEQFF
>TRBV7-2|NA|many|TRBJ2-7
TGTGCCAGCAGCTGGGGCCTCAGGTACGAGCAGTACTTC
CASSWGLRYEQYF
>TRBV18|TRBD1|few|TRBJ2-2
TGTGCCAGCTCACCACGGGACAGAGGAATGACCGGGGAGCTGTTTTTT
CASSPRDRGMTGELFF
>TRBV7-9|TRBD1|many|TRBJ2-5
TGTGCCAGCAGCTTATCCGGGACAGGCTGGACTTCGGAGACCCAGTACTTC
CASSLSGTGWTSETQYF
>TRBV25-1|TRBD1|many|TRBJ2-3
TGTGCCAGCAGTGAACTGACAGGGGGCGGCGGTACGCAGTATTTT
CASSELTGGGGTQYF
>TRBV27|NA|many|TRBJ1-2
TGTGCCAGCAGTTTGGTAGCAACGGGGGGCTATGGCTACACCTTC
CASSLVATGGYGYTF
>TRBV11-3|NA|many|TRBJ2-1
TGTGCCAGCAGCCCCAGGGAGCGGGACAATGAGCAGTTCTTC
CASSPRERDNEQFF
>TRBV7-2|TRBD1|many|TRBJ2-1
TGTGCCAGCAGCTTAGAGGGGGCCCCCTCCTACAATGAGCAGTTCTTC
CASSLEGAPSYNEQFF
>TRBV6-2/TRBV6-3|TRBD1|many|TRBJ2-2
TGTGCCAGCAGGGCGGGACAGGGAGGTTCCGGGGAGCTGTTTTTT
CASRAGQGGSGELFF
>TRBV7-6|NA|many|TRBJ2-3
TGTGCCAGCAGCTTAGCGACCTCCCTCACAGATACGCAGTATTTT
CASSLATSLTDTQYF
>TRBV20-1|TRBD1|many|TRBJ2-7
TGCAGTGCTGCGACAGGGAAAGTCTACGAGCAGTACTTC
CSAATGKVYEQYF
>TRBV7-8|TRBD1|many|TRBJ2-7
TGTGCCAGCAGCTTAGGGGGACAGGGGGCCTACGAGCAGTACTTC
CASSLGGQGAYEQYF
>TRBV29-1|NA|few|TRBJ2-1
TGCAGCCCCAGGCTCCCAGACGACAATGAGCAGTTCTTC
CSPRLPDDNEQFF
>TRBV19|TRBD1|many|TRBJ1-5
TGTGCCAGTACCCCGACAGGGGGCGGCAATCAGCCCCAGCATTTT
CASTPTGGGNQPQHF
>TRBV7-8|TRBD2|many|TRBJ2-5
TGTGCCAGCAGCCCCCGGACTAGCGGGGCTGGGGAGACCCAGTACTTC
CASSPRTSGAGETQYF
>TRBV29-1|NA|NA|TRBJ1-2
TGCAGCGTTGGGAACCCTGACTATGGCTACACCTTC
CSVGNPDYGYTF
>TRBV20-1|TRBD1|NA|TRBJ1-2
TGCAGTGCACCCGGTGAGGGGGCGCGTGGCTACACCTTC
CSAPGEGARGYTF